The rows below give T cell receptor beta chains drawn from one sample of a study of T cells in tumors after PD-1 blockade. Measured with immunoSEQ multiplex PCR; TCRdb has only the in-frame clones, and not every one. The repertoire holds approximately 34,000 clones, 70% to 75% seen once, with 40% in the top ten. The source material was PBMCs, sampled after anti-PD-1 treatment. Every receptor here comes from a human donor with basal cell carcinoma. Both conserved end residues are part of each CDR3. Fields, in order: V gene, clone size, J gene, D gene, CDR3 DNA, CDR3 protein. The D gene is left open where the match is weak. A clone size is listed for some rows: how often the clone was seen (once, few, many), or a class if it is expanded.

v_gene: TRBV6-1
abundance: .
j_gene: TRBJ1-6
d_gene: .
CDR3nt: TGTGCCAGCAGTGGCTTTGGGCGAGGATTTTATTCACCCCTCCACTTT
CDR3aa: CASSGFGRGFYSPLHF

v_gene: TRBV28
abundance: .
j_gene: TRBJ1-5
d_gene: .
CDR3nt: TGTGCCAGCAGGCCTTTCGGGACACCCAATCAGCCCCAGCATTTT
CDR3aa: CASRPFGTPNQPQHF

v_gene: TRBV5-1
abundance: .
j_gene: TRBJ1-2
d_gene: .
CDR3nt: TGCGCCAGCAGCTTGGGCAGAGTTAATGGCTACACCTTC
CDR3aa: CASSLGRVNGYTF

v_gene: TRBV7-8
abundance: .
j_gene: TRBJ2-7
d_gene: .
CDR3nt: TGTGCCAGCAGCTTCGGGGCTAATTACGAGCAGTACTTC
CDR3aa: CASSFGANYEQYF

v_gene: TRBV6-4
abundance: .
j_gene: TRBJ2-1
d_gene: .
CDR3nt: TGTGCCAGCAGTGACGGGGGGCGCAGGACCTACAATGAGCAGTTCTTC
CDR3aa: CASSDGGRRTYNEQFF

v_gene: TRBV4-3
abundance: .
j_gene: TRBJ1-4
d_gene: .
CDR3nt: TGCGCCAGCAGCCAAGATCTCGGGGAGCTAAATGAAAAACTGTTTTTT
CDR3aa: CASSQDLGELNEKLFF

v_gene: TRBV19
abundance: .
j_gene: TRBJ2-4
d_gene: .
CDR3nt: TGTGCCAGTAGTCCGAACCGGGCCTCTGTAGCCATTCAGTACTTC
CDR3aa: CASSPNRASVAIQYF

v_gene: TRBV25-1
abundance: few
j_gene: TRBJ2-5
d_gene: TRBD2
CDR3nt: TGTGCCAGCAGTGAATGGAGCACACTAGCGGGAGAAGAGACCCAGTACTTC
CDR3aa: CASSEWSTLAGEETQYF

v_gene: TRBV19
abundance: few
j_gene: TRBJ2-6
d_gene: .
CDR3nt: TGTGCCAGTAGTTTGGGTGGGGCCAACGTCCTGACTTTC
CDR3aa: CASSLGGANVLTF

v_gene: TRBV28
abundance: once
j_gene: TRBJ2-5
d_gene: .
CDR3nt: TGTGCCAGCACCAGCGTCGAGACCCAGTACTTC
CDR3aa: CASTSVETQYF

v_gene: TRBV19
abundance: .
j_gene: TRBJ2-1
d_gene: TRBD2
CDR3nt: TGTGCCAGTAGTCCCAGGACGGGAGGGATGTACAATGAGCAGTTCTTC
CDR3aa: CASSPRTGGMYNEQFF

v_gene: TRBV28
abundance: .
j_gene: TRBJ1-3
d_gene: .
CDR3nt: TGTGCCAGCAGTCCCTCTTCAGACTCTGGAAACACCATATATTTT
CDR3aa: CASSPSSDSGNTIYF

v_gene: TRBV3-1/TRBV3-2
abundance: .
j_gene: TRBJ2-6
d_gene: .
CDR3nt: TGTGCCAGCAGCCTGAGGGTCTCTGGGGCCAACGTCCTGACTTTC
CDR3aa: CASSLRVSGANVLTF

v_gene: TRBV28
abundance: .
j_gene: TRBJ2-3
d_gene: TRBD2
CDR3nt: TGTGCCAGCAGTTTAGGGCTAGCGGGAGGGGCAGATACGCAGTATTTT
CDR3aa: CASSLGLAGGADTQYF

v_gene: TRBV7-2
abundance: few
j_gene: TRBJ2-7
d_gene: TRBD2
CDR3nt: TGTGCCAGCAGCACCCAGACTAGCTTGAGCGAGCAGTACTTC
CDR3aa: CASSTQTSLSEQYF

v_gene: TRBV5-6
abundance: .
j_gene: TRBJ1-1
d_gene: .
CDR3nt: TGTGCCAGCAGCTTGGTACGGAACACTGAAGCTTTCTTT
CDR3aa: CASSLVRNTEAFF

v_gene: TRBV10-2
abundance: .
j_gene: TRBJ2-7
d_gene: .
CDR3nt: TGCGCCAGCAGTGAGACAGCAACCTACGAGCAGTACTTC
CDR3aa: CASSETATYEQYF

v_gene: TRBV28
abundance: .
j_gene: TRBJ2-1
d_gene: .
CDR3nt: TGTGCCAGCAGTTTAGAGCGGGACAGCTCCTACAATGAGCAGTTCTTC
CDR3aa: CASSLERDSSYNEQFF